This TCR beta chain was identified during a study of CD8+CD57+ T cells in acquired aplastic anemia. Profiling of TCR beta VDJ combinations and CDR3 sequences used genomic DNA as template. TCRdb re-analysed the reads in MiXCR, keeping a single row per CDR3 protein. The sample records nearly 60,000 distinct CDR3 sequences, around 57% being singletons. There are many counts of this clonotype. Trimming cost V 3 bases and J 2 bases, with 10 bases left between them. Germline CDR1 is PRHDT and CDR2 is FYEKMQ (reference sequence). The CDR3 consists of 14 residues. Patients who underwent sequencing had shown CD8+CD57+ cell expansion by flow cytometry. Every one of the patients had aplastic anemia (severe, acquired).

This TCR was recovered from a human donor with aplastic anemia. The sequenced sample consisted of sorted CD4+, CD8+, or CD8+CD57+ T cells (not recorded which) from PBMCs. The chain joins TRBV13 to TRBJ1-2; D is possibly TRBD1 (5 bases). In DNA, the CDR3 is TGTGCCAGCAGCTTGGGACGGTCGAACTATGGCTACACCTTC. Translating gives CASSLGRSNYGYTF.